This TCR beta chain was identified during a study of Graves' ophthalmopathy and Graves' hyperthyroidism. Ophthalmopathy donors were characterized by moderate-to-severe activity, CAS of at least 3, NOSPECS of at least 4, and duration under 3 months. Patients were left out if they had other autoimmune diseases, uncontrolled infections, pregnancy or lactation. The authors isolated PBMCs from around 10 ml of fresh peripheral blood. The sequenced template was RNA, covering the TCR beta CDR3 region. The first-round RT-PCR employed HTBI primers together with the Qiagen OneStep RT-PCR kit. A multiplex PCR was then performed as the second round. One entry per CDR3 protein, called by TCRdb with MiXCR from the multiplex PCR reads. The data hold 40,000 to 50,000 distinct CDR3 sequences, with around 52% observed a single time. Study-level points and caveats: Using a 13-signature model, the authors split ophthalmopathy from stable hyperthyroidism, with roughly 91% sensitivity and around 76% specificity.

A remark on this clonotype: Antigen specificity is unknown.

Sequenced input: peripheral blood. The sequence was collected from an adult man with Graves' ophthalmopathy.

The CDR3 bases are TGCAGTGCCAGCACTTGGGGGGGCTATGGCTACACCTTC. This encodes CSASTWGGYGYTF. The chain joins TRBV20-1 to TRBJ1-2; D may be TRBD1 (5 bases). CDR1 and CDR2 (germline): DFQATT, SNEGSKA (reference sequence). Trimming removed 6 bases from V and 4 bases from J, with 15 bases in between. The CDR3 covers 13 residues.